The T cell receptor beta chain under discussion was sequenced for a study of T cell repertoires in cytomegalovirus infection. On the study more broadly: As its CMV epitopes, the study selected recently identified HLA-C-restricted and well-studied HLA-B-restricted targets. Notes on the study in general: Carriers of CMV plus the relevant HLA were identified by cumulative public TCR beta family frequency.

About this clonotype: Its antigen is currently unknown.

MiXCR was run by TCRdb on the reads, yielding one entry per CDR3 protein. The sample shows about 770,000 distinct CDR3 sequences, about 28% of them seen only once. Looked up from germline, CDR1 is MNHEY and CDR2 is SVGAGI. Between the trimmed V and J ends, which lost 2 bases and 0 bases, there was a span of 20 bases. There are 19 residues in the CDR3. Specimen: cultured CD8+ T cells from PBMCs, collected from culture after CMV antigen stimulation. The sequence came from a human donor in good health (CMV status not recorded). Some clones in this sample may be carry-over from other donors' samples. This sequence joins TRBV6-5 and TRBJ1-3; no clear D. In nucleotides, the CDR3 is TGTGCCAGCAGTTACAATAGTGTGTTCACCCGGAGCTCTGGAAACACCATATATTTT. Its protein is CASSYNSVFTRSSGNTIYF.